Listed below are T cell receptor beta chains from one sample, sequenced in a study of blood T cell repertoires in COVID-19. Libraries were prepared by immunoSEQ multiplex PCR; TCRdb keeps only in-frame clonotypes and omits some of them. The top ten clones hold around 3.6% of a sample with 200,000 to 250,000 clones, about 90% of them seen once. The sequencing input was PBMCs or T cells enriched from blood (not recorded which). All receptors derive from a woman aged 25 to 45 who had been exposed to COVID-19. The CDR3 runs from the conserved cysteine through the conserved F or W. The D gene is left open where the match is weak.

TRBJ1-2 TRBV10-1 TRBD1 14 CASSDSGTAYGYTF TGCGCCAGCAGTGACTCCGGGACAGCCTATGGCTACACCTTC
TRBJ2-7 TRBV9 . 15 CASTLPRGGSYEQYF TGTGCCAGCACCCTACCGAGGGGGGGCTCCTACGAGCAGTACTTC
TRBJ1-3 TRBV20-1 . 11 CSAPRLGTIYF TGCAGTGCTCCCCGCCTAGGCACCATATATTTT
TRBJ1-3 TRBV29-1 . 13 CSVETGSGNTIYF TGCAGCGTTGAAACCGGCTCTGGAAACACCATATATTTT
TRBJ1-2 TRBV7-9 TRBD1 15 CASSPHTGDSAGYTF TGTGCCAGCAGCCCCCATACAGGGGACAGTGCTGGCTACACCTTC
TRBJ2-6 TRBV29-1 TRBD2 16 CSVVPSGSSGANVLTF TGCAGCGTTGTCCCCAGCGGGAGCTCTGGGGCCAACGTCCTGACTTTC
TRBJ2-5 TRBV24-1 . 15 CATSDFRGKGETQYF TGTGCCACCAGTGATTTTCGAGGGAAGGGAGAGACCCAGTACTTC
TRBJ1-1 TRBV4-2 . 16 CASSQGEGGRNTEAFF TGTGCCAGCAGCCAAGGAGAGGGGGGGCGGAACACTGAAGCTTTCTTT
TRBJ1-1 TRBV4-1 TRBD1 16 CASSQDPPDRVTEAFF TGCGCCAGCAGCCAAGACCCCCCGGACAGGGTCACTGAAGCTTTCTTT
TRBJ2-1 TRBV29-1 TRBD2 15 CSVEASGRAPNEQFF TGCAGCGTTGAGGCTAGCGGGAGGGCCCCCAATGAGCAGTTCTTC
TRBJ1-5 TRBV7-9 TRBD1 15 CASSLDGQGIQPQHF TGTGCCAGCAGCTTAGATGGACAGGGAATTCAGCCCCAGCATTTT